Only a few counts were recorded for the clone carrying this T cell receptor beta chain. Regarding time point: newly diagnosed GD, antithyroid drugs for less than 3 months. Construction of the TCR library relied on RNA isolated from PBMCs. This sample was taken from a study of regulatory T cells in long-lasting Graves disease. Arm-PCR of CDR3 regions with iRepertoire HTBI primers generated TCR beta libraries. TCRdb itself ran the multiplex PCR reads through MiXCR, one entry per CDR3 protein. Of about 460,000 distinct CDR3 sequences listed, 13% to 15% are singletons. With V trimmed by 4 bases and J by 6 bases, 20 bases remained unmatched. Germline CDR1 reads SGHDN; CDR2 reads FVKESK. The CDR3 contains 18 residues. These data were likewise used in another study, on T cells in Graves' hyperthyroidism and ophthalmopathy. That report adds: First-round RT-PCR of the TCR CDR3 relied on the HTBI primer set.

Material: peripheral blood mononuclear cells (PBMCs), obtained at new diagnosis, from a patient treated with antithyroid drugs. The TCR originated in a woman between 45 and 65 years old with Graves disease. V gene TRBV14 combines with J gene TRBJ2-7; 8 bases map to TRBD1. The chain's CDR3 is CASSPSWGRGTGGFEQYF. The DNA of the CDR3 is TGTGCCAGCAGCCCGAGCTGGGGCAGGGGGACAGGTGGATTCGAGCAGTACTTC.